These 4 T cell receptor beta chains were sequenced from one sample in a study of CD4 T cells in relation to SARS-CoV-2 and coronaviruses. Their antigen targets remain unknown. Here immunoSEQ multiplex PCR was the method, and the copy in TCRdb shows in-frame clones only, minus some. The sample carries some 28,000 clones, 60% to 80% recorded once. The unexposed donors gave CD4+ T cells in about 2011-2019, prior to COVID-19. CD4+ T cells were isolated from the cells after nine to eleven days of culture. The sample taken for sequencing was CD4+ T cells from PBMCs, cultured in vitro. The receptors were sampled from a human donor in good health.

The chain uses TRBV4-1 and TRBJ1-5; D remains ambiguous. The CDR3 contains 16 residues. Trimming stripped 4 bases from V and 7 bases from J, with 20 bases between. Germline CDR1 reads MGHRA; CDR2 reads YSYEKL. CDR3 in amino acids: CASSPRGFADRQPQHF. The CDR3 DNA sequence: TGCGCCAGCAGCCCCCGGGGATTCGCGGATCGGCAGCCCCAGCATTTT.

The V gene is TRBV2, the J gene TRBJ2-3; 7 bases agree with TRBD2. The CDR3 is 15 residues long. Germline values: CDR1 SNHLY, CDR2 FYNNEI. V shed 8 bases, J shed 0 bases, and the junction held 8 bases outside the gene matches. The CDR3 coding sequence is TGTGCCAGCTCACGGAGCGGGATTAGCACAGATACGCAGTATTTT. Its protein is CASSRSGISTDTQYF. The entire variable domain, with the rest obtained from reference TRBV2 and TRBJ2-3, is as follows: EPEVTQTPSHQVTQMGQEVILRCVPISNHLYFYWYRQILGQKVEFLVSFYNNEISEKSEIFDDQFSVERPDGSNFTLKIRSTKLEDSAMYFCASSRSGISTDTQYFGPGTRLTVL.

This clone has just one count. The chain couples TRBV4-3 to TRBJ1-4, with D hard to call. V dropped 6 bases and J dropped 3 bases, with 14 bases sitting between them. There are 15 residues in the CDR3. Germline-derived CDR1 and CDR2 are LGHNA and YSLEER. The CDR3 nucleotides read TGCGCCAGCAGTCGCCCCAGGTCCCCTAATGAAAAACTGTTTTTT. Residues: CASSRPRSPNEKLFF.

V usage is TRBV19 and J usage is TRBJ2-2; D is perhaps TRBD1 (5 bases). Trimming took 2 bases from V and 1 from J, leaving 14 bases between them. CDR1 and CDR2 (germline): LNHDA, SQIVND (reference sequence). The length of the CDR3 is 17 residues. Here the CDR3 DNA reads TGTGCCAGTAGTATACTCCCAGGGCTCGGGAACACCGGGGAGCTGTTTTTT. It yields the protein CASSILPGLGNTGELFF.